This TCR beta chain was identified in a study of Graves' ophthalmopathy and Graves' hyperthyroidism. In this cohort, patients with other autoimmune diseases, uncontrolled infections, pregnancy or lactation were excluded. Clinical symptoms and serum thyroxine were used for diagnosis; TRAb, thyroid ultrasound and orbital computed tomography were also relied on. As the template, RNA transcripts were used to amplify TCR beta CDR3 regions. First-round RT-PCR used HTBI primers; second-round multiplex PCR followed. MiXCR was run by TCRdb on the multiplex PCR reads, yielding one entry per CDR3 protein. The sample lists about 220,000 distinct CDR3 sequences, 20% to 25% occurring once. The CDR3 sequence is 15 residues long. Trimming left V 5 bases short and J 2 bases short, with 13 bases between. CDR1 and CDR2 (germline): MNHEY, SVGAGI.

This receptor was identified in a woman aged 45-60 years with Graves' ophthalmopathy. Specimen: peripheral blood. The V and J genes are TRBV6-5 and TRBJ1-5; D uncertain. The CDR3 here is CASSTRHGGNQPQHF. The CDR3 coding sequence is TGTGCCAGCAGTACTCGCCACGGGGGCAATCAGCCCCAGCATTTT.